The next 2 T cell receptor beta chains were all read from a single sample in a study of T cells expressing NK-cell markers. TCRdb derives one entry per CDR3 protein from the 5' RACE reads, leaving out DNA. This table holds about 390,000 distinct CDR3 sequences. What was sequenced was blood T cells: a sorted CD56 or NKG2C T cell subset, CD4+ or CD8+ T cells, or bulk PBMC T cells (not recorded which). The receptors come from a woman aged 50 to 65 in good health.

The chain uses TRBV25-1 and TRBJ2-3; TCRdb outputs TRBD1, but without DNA this stays unchecked. CDR1 is MGHDK and CDR2 is SYGVNS in the germline V gene. This CDR3 has 12 amino acids. The CDR3 is CASAGATDTQYF.

This clonotype shows up as medium-sized by frequency. The chain links TRBV15 to TRBJ2-5; without DNA, the TCRdb call of TRBD2 cannot be checked. The germline V gene has CDR1 LNHNV and CDR2 YYDKDF (reference sequence). The CDR3 is made up of 15 amino acids. CDR3 in amino acids: CATSRRHGGQETQYF.